These 6 T cell receptor beta chains share one sample of origin, sequenced in a study of metastatic and nonmetastatic thyroid tumors. Thyroid surgery was preceded by no treatment in any patient. TCRdb reprocessed the PCR reads using MiXCR. Altogether about 24,000 clones are present, about 20% being singletons, with the ten largest covering over 6.5%. Source material: blood. These receptors originate from a female donor with papillary thyroid cancer or a benign thyroid nodule (not recorded which). Some clones in this sample may be carry-over from other donors' samples.

This clone was seen at least ten times. The V gene is TRBV5-1, the J gene TRBJ2-1; 9 bases agree with TRBD2. Germline CDR1 and CDR2: SGHRS and YFSETQ. CDR3 size: 15 residues. V trimming: 1 base; J trimming: 7 bases; junction bases outside the gene matches: 6. The chain's CDR3 is CASSLWLAGTNEQFF. In nucleotides, the CDR3 is TGCGCCAGCAGCTTGTGGCTAGCGGGAACGAATGAGCAGTTCTTC.

This clone qualifies as medium-sized. CDR3 region: CSARGQSGHSYEQYF. Here the CDR3 DNA reads TGCAGTGCTAGAGGGCAATCGGGACATTCCTACGAGCAGTACTTC. V and J are TRBV20-1 and TRBJ2-7, with D perhaps TRBD1 (6 bases). CDR1 is DFQATT and CDR2 is SNEGSKA in the germline V gene (reference sequence). The length of the CDR3 is 15 residues. V lost 1 base and J 1 base, leaving 14 bases between the germline ends.

This clone was seen many times. The chain uses TRBV24-1 and TRBJ1-5; D is unclear. This CDR3 contains 13 residues. V was cut by 9 bases and J by 1 base, with 9 bases left in between. Germline-derived CDR1 and CDR2 are KGHDR and SFDVKD. CDR3 sequence: CATQHGSNQPQHF. The CDR3 nucleotides are TGTGCCACCCAGCACGGCAGCAATCAGCCCCAGCATTTT.

The table lists this clone with many counts. This chain uses TRBV6-4 with TRBJ2-2; no reliable D call. The CDR3 runs to 11 residues. Per germline, CDR1 MRHNA and CDR2 SNTAGT. The ends were cut back, 4 bases at V and 6 bases at J, with 3 bases in the middle. The DNA of the CDR3 is TGTGCCAGCAGTGCCGCCGGGGAGCTGTTTTTT. Translation gives CASSAAGELFF.

The gene calls are TRBV20-1 and TRBJ2-7; 7 positions agree with TRBD2. Per germline, CDR1 DFQATT and CDR2 SNEGSKA (reference sequence). This CDR3 contains 12 residues. With 0 bases clipped from V and 4 bases from J, the junction kept 0 bases outside the gene matches. Written as DNA, the CDR3 is TGCAGTGCTAGAGAGCGGGAGTACGAGCAGTACGTC. Its translation: CSAREREYEQYV.

Only a few counts were recorded for this clone. The chain is built from TRBV6-2 or TRBV6-3 and TRBJ2-1; tentatively, D is TRBD2 (6 bases). V lost 6 bases to trimming and J lost 10 bases, with 16 bases between them. The germline CDR1 and CDR2 sequences are MNHEY and SVGEGT. The length of the CDR3 is 13 residues. The CDR3: CASRTGIAGEQFF. The CDR3 DNA reads as TGTGCCAGCAGGACGGGGATTGCGGGAGAGCAGTTCTTC.